Each of the 18 T cell receptor beta chains below was sequenced from the same sample in a study of T-cell reconstitution after alpha-beta-depleted transplantation in children. Unique molecular identifiers tagged the TCRbeta library. TCRdb reprocessed the PCR reads with MiXCR, giving one entry per CDR3 protein. The data show around 490,000 distinct CDR3 sequences, roughly 10% seen once. The input for sequencing was PBMCs, mostly from graft donor cells, taken 180 days after TCRalphabeta/CD19-depleted stem cell transplant. Receptors originate from a female patient aged 2-9 years who had a stem cell transplant for aplastic anemia, so the T cells may come from the graft donor.

This chain uses TRBV14 with TRBJ2-7; tentative D call: TRBD2 (5 bases). The V gene lost 1 base and the J gene lost 1 base, with 14 bases spanning the gap. The germline CDR1 and CDR2 sequences are SGHDN and FVKESK. The CDR3 has 16 residues. The CDR3 DNA follows: TGTGCCAGCAGCCAAGCTGGTAGCGACCCATCCTACGAGCAGTACTTC. Its protein is CASSQAGSDPSYEQYF.

This clonotype was counted ten times or more. The rearrangement links TRBV5-1 to TRBJ2-5; D remains ambiguous. Trimming pared 0 bases from V and 4 bases from J, leaving 7 bases between. This CDR3 has 13 residues. CDR1 and CDR2 from the germline V gene are SGHRS and YFSETQ. CDR3 amino acids: CASSLGRGETQYF. The CDR3 DNA follows: TGCGCCAGCAGCTTGGGCCGTGGAGAGACCCAGTACTTC.

This clonotype was detected a few times. This chain joins TRBV12-5 and TRBJ2-1, with 10 bases that match TRBD2. The CDR3 extends over 15 amino acids. J gave up 8 bases and V 2 bases, and 6 bases lay outside the gene matches. Germline V gene data show CDR1 as LGHNT and CDR2 as FRNRAP. CDR3 in amino acids: CASGLLAGVRDEQFF. DNA for the CDR3: TGTGCTAGTGGTTTGCTAGCGGGAGTTAGAGATGAGCAGTTCTTC. Variable domain in full (rest from reference TRBV12-5 and TRBJ2-1): DARVTQTPRHKVTEMGQEVTMRCQPILGHNTVFWYRQTMMQGLELLAYFRNRAPLDDSGMPKDRFSAEMPDATLATLKIQPSEPRDSAVYFCASGLLAGVRDEQFFGPGTRLTVL.

This chain joins TRBV6-1 and TRBJ2-7, with 8 bases lining up with TRBD1. V trimming: 6 bases; J trimming: 2 bases; junction bases outside the gene matches: 9. This CDR3 has 15 amino acids. Germline CDR1 and CDR2: MNHNS and SASEGT. This CDR3 is CASSRGTGRTYEQYF. Here the CDR3 DNA reads TGTGCCAGCAGCCGTGGGACAGGACGGACCTACGAGCAGTACTTC.

This clonotype has ten or more counts. V is TRBV5-1 and J is TRBJ2-3; D is unresolved. V lost 1 base, J lost 2 bases, and 11 bases lay in between. CDR1 and CDR2 from the germline V gene are SGHRS and YFSETQ. The length of the CDR3 is 15 residues. The CDR3: CASSLYPEYTDTQYF. The CDR3 region has the DNA TGCGCCAGCAGCTTGTACCCGGAATACACAGATACGCAGTATTTT.

This clonotype was counted only a few times. CDR3 residues: CASSSSGTSGFYEQYV. Here the CDR3 DNA reads TGTGCCAGCAGCTCCTCCGGGACTAGCGGGTTCTACGAGCAGTACGTC. The V and J genes are TRBV11-3 and TRBJ2-7; 12 bases line up with TRBD2. With V trimmed by 4 bases and J by 3 bases, 7 bases remained unmatched. This CDR3 has 16 residues. From germline, CDR1 is SGHNT and CDR2 YENEEA.

This clonotype appeared a few times. The CDR3: CASSPLSGITSTDTQYF. CDR3 sequence (DNA): TGTGCCAGCAGTCCCCTTTCAGGGATAACTAGCACAGATACGCAGTATTTT. The V gene is TRBV14, the J gene TRBJ2-3, with a possible D match to TRBD1 (5 bases). This CDR3 spans 17 amino acids. V was pared by 6 bases and J by 0 bases, with 19 bases between. Germline CDR1 and CDR2: SGHDN and FVKESK.

This clonotype was detected a few times. This chain links TRBV7-8 with TRBJ1-5; 12 positions agree with TRBD1. The CDR3 totals 20 residues. In germline, CDR1 is SGHVS, CDR2 FQNEAQ. The V segment lost 2 bases and the J segment 2 bases; nucleotides outside the gene matches: 13. The CDR3 coding sequence is TGTGCCAGCAGCTTATATAAGGGGACAGGGGGCGGACTTGGCAATCAGCCCCAGCATTTT. Translated, it gives CASSLYKGTGGGLGNQPQHF.

This chain uses TRBV28 with TRBJ1-4, with 8 nucleotides matching TRBD1. V gave up 1 base and J gave up 8 bases; unmatched junction bases: 6. This CDR3 spans 15 amino acids. Germline V gene lookup returns CDR1 MDHEN and CDR2 SYDVKM. The DNA of the CDR3 is TGTGCCAGCAGTTTATTGGACAGGGATTCCGAAAAACTGTTTTTT. Its protein is CASSLLDRDSEKLFF. The complete variable domain, with remaining parts taken from reference TRBV28 and TRBJ1-4, reads DVKVTQSSRYLVKRTGEKVFLECVQDMDHENMFWYRQDPGLGLRLIYFSYDVKMKEKGDIPEGYSVSREKKERFSLILESASTNQTSMYLCASSLLDRDSEKLFFGSGTQLSVL.

V usage is TRBV4-3 and J usage is TRBJ1-2; a possible D gene is TRBD1 (5 bases). The CDR3 runs to 14 residues. Germline V gene data show CDR1 as LGHNA and CDR2 as YSLEER. V lost 0 bases and J 7 bases, leaving 12 bases between the germline ends. The CDR3 region has the DNA TGCGCCAGCAGCCAAGAAGTCGCGGGGGGTGGCTACACCTTC. Translation gives CASSQEVAGGGYTF.

The chain employs TRBV10-3 and TRBJ1-5; 8 bases map to TRBD1. This CDR3 comprises 17 residues. The V and J ends lost 0 bases and 5 bases, in that order; junction bases with no gene match: 9. Germline V gene sequence: CDR1 ENHRY, CDR2 SYGVKD. For the CDR3, the DNA is TGTGCCATCAGTGAGTCCAGGTTCGCAGGGGGCGATCAGCCCCAGCATTTT. It translates to CAISESRFAGGDQPQHF.

The chain carries TRBV6-5 and TRBJ1-5; D possibly corresponds to TRBD1 (5 bases). The V gene lost 1 base and the J gene lost 5 bases, with 9 bases spanning the gap. Germline CDR1 and CDR2: MNHEY and SVGAGI. This CDR3 contains 14 residues. The CDR3 is CASSYYRGDQPQHF. In DNA form, the CDR3 reads TGTGCCAGCAGTTACTACAGAGGGGATCAGCCCCAGCATTTT.

The V gene is TRBV7-2, the J gene TRBJ2-7; D not certain. In germline, CDR1 is SGHTA, CDR2 FQGNSA. This CDR3 contains 14 residues. V lost 0 bases and J lost 7, with 13 bases in between. The CDR3 here is CASSLAIGLLEQYF. The CDR3 nucleotides are TGTGCCAGCAGCTTAGCTATCGGCCTCTTAGAGCAGTACTTC.

J is TRBJ1-3 and V is TRBV4-1, with TRBD1 identical over 8 bases. V gave up 1 base and J gave up 2 bases; unmatched junction bases: 7. The CDR3 is made up of 17 amino acids. CDR1 MGHRA and CDR2 YSYEKL come from the germline V gene. The CDR3 loop is CASSQGYRGDTGNTIYF. In DNA form, the CDR3 reads TGCGCCAGCAGCCAAGGGTACAGGGGGGATACTGGAAACACCATATATTTT.

This clonotype came up many times. Its ends do not fully match the called genes, so a read error is possible. The chain recombines TRBV7-2 with TRBJ2-7; D is possibly TRBD2 (5 bases). The CDR3 covers 14 residues. Germline CDR1 and CDR2: SGHTA and FQGNSA. The CDR3 region is CASSLAGRFYEQYF. The CDR3 DNA reads as TGTGCCAGCAGCCTAGCTGGAAGATTCTACGAGCAGTACTTC.

The chain has TRBV18 and TRBJ2-2; TRBD2 matches at 10 bases. This CDR3 spans 16 amino acids. V shed 2 bases and J 6 bases; nucleotides not matched to a gene: 6. The germline gives CDR1 KGHSH, CDR2 LQKENI. The CDR3, as DNA: TGTGCCAGCTCACCAGTTCCGGGACTAGCGCCCGGGGAGCTGTTTTTT. Protein: CASSPVPGLAPGELFF.

This clonotype has more than one count but fewer than ten. The V call is TRBV19, the J call TRBJ1-1; D gene uncertain. The germline V gene has CDR1 LNHDA and CDR2 SQIVND (reference sequence). The length of the CDR3 is 13 residues. V gave up 2 bases and J gave up 4 bases, with 8 bases separating them. The CDR3 DNA is TGTGCCAGTAGTATAAGTGTCCCCACTGAAGCTTTCTTT. It codes for CASSISVPTEAFF.

This clonotype occurred many times. The chain couples TRBV7-9 to TRBJ2-1; TRBD2 matches at 11 bases. Germline trimming cut 4 bases from V and 0 bases from J; bases unmatched to any gene: 5. The CDR3 runs 17 residues. Germline lookup yields CDR1 SEHNR and CDR2 FQNEAQ (reference sequence). As DNA, the CDR3 is TGTGCCAGCAGCTGGCCGGGACTAGCGGACTCCTACAATGAGCAGTTCTTC. Amino acid sequence: CASSWPGLADSYNEQFF. The variable domain in full, with the rest retrieved from reference TRBV7-9 and TRBJ2-1, is DTGVSQNPRHKITKRGQNVTFRCDPISEHNRLYWYRQTLGQGPEFLTYFQNEAQLEKSRLLSDRFSAERPKGSFSTLEIQRTEQGDSAMYLCASSWPGLADSYNEQFFGPGTRLTVL.